This passage covers 17 T cell receptor beta chains from one sample sequenced in a study of blood T cells in healthy people across ages. Together with a sample-barcoded 5' primer, a J-beta primer mix was included in a second PCR lasting roughly 6 to 12 cycles. Via MiXCR, TCRdb re-called the 5' RACE reads, giving one row per CDR3 protein. The top ten clones hold about a quarter of a sample with roughly 860,000 distinct CDR3 sequences, roughly 60% of them seen once. The specimen sequenced was blood. The source is a man aged 30 to 45 in good health.

The rearrangement links TRBV7-2 to TRBJ1-5; 12 bases are a match to TRBD1. The V gene end was trimmed by 5 bases and the J gene end by 5 bases; junction bases not matched to a gene: 4. The CDR3 has 15 amino acids. The germline gives CDR1 SGHTA, CDR2 FQGNSA. CDR3: CASSDRDRGHQPQHF. CDR3 DNA: TGTGCCAGCAGCGACCGGGACAGGGGGCATCAGCCCCAGCATTTT. The entire variable domain, with the rest obtained from reference TRBV7-2 and TRBJ1-5, is as follows: GAGVSQSPSNKVTEKGKDVELRCDPISGHTALYWYRQSLGQGLEFLIYFQGNSAPDKSGLPSDRFSAERTGGSVSTLTIQRTQQEDSAVYLCASSDRDRGHQPQHFGDGTRLSIL.

V usage is TRBV20-1 and J usage is TRBJ1-2; 8 bases match TRBD1. The V and J ends lost 5 bases and 2 bases, in that order; junction bases with no gene match: 10. In germline, CDR1 is DFQATT, CDR2 SNEGSKA (reference sequence). The CDR3 contains 15 residues. The CDR3 nucleotides read TGCAGTGCTCTCAGGGGACAGGAACTCAACTATGGCTACACCTTC. Its protein is CSALRGQELNYGYTF.

The chain combines TRBV28 with TRBJ2-7; 10 nucleotides align to TRBD2. Germline V gene data show CDR1 as MDHEN and CDR2 as SYDVKM. V was pared by 5 bases and J by 7 bases, with 17 bases of the junction left unmatched. There are 17 residues in the CDR3. CDR3 residues: CASSPVQRGGFYNEQYF. In DNA form, the CDR3 reads TGTGCCAGCAGTCCAGTCCAGCGGGGGGGCTTCTACAATGAGCAGTACTTC. Together with reference TRBV28 and TRBJ2-7, the CDR3 gives the full variable domain: DVKVTQSSRYLVKRTGEKVFLECVQDMDHENMFWYRQDPGLGLRLIYFSYDVKMKEKGDIPEGYSVSREKKERFSLILESASTNQTSMYLCASSPVQRGGFYNEQYFGPGTRLTVT.

The CDR3 is CASSQNPSGDPTSTDTQYF. The DNA for the CDR3 is TGTGCCAGCAGCCAAAATCCTAGCGGCGATCCTACCTCGACAGATACGCAGTATTTT. This chain joins TRBV4-2 and TRBJ2-3; 7 bases fit TRBD2. The CDR3 contains 19 residues. Per germline, CDR1 LGHNA and CDR2 YNFKEQ. The V gene end was trimmed by 2 bases and the J gene end by 3 bases; junction bases not matched to a gene: 17.

V and J are TRBV7-2 and TRBJ1-1; D is uncertain. V lost 6 bases to trimming and J lost 3 bases, with 11 bases between them. The CDR3 loop spans 13 amino acids. CDR1 is SGHTA, CDR2 FQGNSA, per germline. CDR3 DNA: TGTGCCAGCAGGGACGGAGGGTACACTGAAGCTTTCTTT. It encodes CASRDGGYTEAFF.

The chain joins TRBV27 to TRBJ1-2; TRBD1 is a possible D gene (6 bases). The CDR3 is made up of 14 amino acids. Germline V gene lookup returns CDR1 MNHEY and CDR2 SMNVEV (reference sequence). V dropped 8 bases and J dropped 4 bases, with 17 bases sitting between them. The CDR3 is CASGKDRWIYGYTF. CDR3 in DNA: TGTGCCAGCGGAAAAGACAGGTGGATCTATGGCTACACCTTC.

The chain is built from TRBV10-3 and TRBJ1-2; 10 bases agree with TRBD1. This CDR3 is built from 18 residues. CDR1 and CDR2 from the germline V gene are ENHRY and SYGVKD. V trimming: 2 bases; J trimming: 0 bases; junction bases outside the gene matches: 9. CDR3 region: CAISEPGDRGTTNYGYTF. The DNA of the CDR3 is TGTGCCATCAGTGAGCCGGGGGACAGGGGAACAACTAACTATGGCTACACCTTC.

The genes are TRBV11-2 and TRBJ1-4; possibly TRBD1 for D (6 bases). V lost 7 bases and J 0 bases, leaving 12 bases between the germline ends. CDR3 length equals 15 residues. Germline lookup yields CDR1 SGHAT and CDR2 FQNNGV. The CDR3 DNA is TGTGCCAGCACCCCCTCAGGGGCAACTAATGAAAAACTGTTTTTT. Translation: CASTPSGATNEKLFF.

This chain links TRBV20-1 with TRBJ2-7, with 7 bases fitting TRBD1. CDR1 is DFQATT, CDR2 SNEGSKA, per germline (reference sequence). The CDR3 extends over 14 amino acids. V gave up 5 bases and J gave up 6 bases; unmatched junction bases: 13. The CDR3 reads CSARPTGVVGEQYF. The CDR3 coding sequence is TGCAGTGCTCGCCCTACAGGGGTGGTCGGCGAGCAGTACTTC.

The chain has TRBV21-1 and TRBJ1-5; the D segment call TRBD1 is taken from the table without a DNA check. TRBV21-1 is a known pseudogene. The CDR3 extends over 14 amino acids. The DNA of the CDR3 is TGTGCCAGCAGCCGCTTCACGGGGGCCCGGCCCCAGCATTTT. Translating it yields CASSRFTGARPQHF.

This clonotype occurred a few times. The chain recombines TRBV29-1 with TRBJ2-5, with TRBD1 as a possible D gene (5 bases). Trimming removed 7 bases from V and 5 bases from J, with 14 bases in between. Germline V CDR1 and CDR2: SQVTM, ANQGSEA. The CDR3 extends over 12 amino acids. This CDR3 is CSAGRAGETQYF. For the CDR3, the DNA is TGCAGCGCCGGCAGGGCTGGGGAGACCCAGTACTTC.

J is TRBJ1-2 and V is TRBV25-1; D is ambiguous. The germline V and J ends were trimmed by 2 bases and 2 bases, with 15 bases remaining between them. This CDR3 spans 16 amino acids. The germline gives CDR1 MGHDK, CDR2 SYGVNS. CDR3 coding DNA: TGTGCCAGCAGTGAACCGACCCTGGCGGAGAACTATGGCTACACCTTC. This gives the protein CASSEPTLAENYGYTF.

This clonotype has only one observation. The rearrangement joins TRBV7-3 to TRBJ2-1; D tentatively fits TRBD1 or TRBD2 (5 bases each). The J call may be mistaken, given a closer DNA end match to TRBJ2-7. The germline gives CDR1 SGHTA, CDR2 FQGTGA. The CDR3 extends over 13 amino acids. The CDR3 DNA is TGTGCCAGCAGCTTACGTCCCGAGGGGGAGCAGTACTTC. This sequence encodes CASSLRPEGEQYF.

The chain combines TRBV6-2 or TRBV6-3 with TRBJ2-1; 8 bases map to TRBD1. CDR3 length: 15 amino acids. Trimming cost V 10 bases and J 8 bases; bases outside gene matches: 16. Germline values: CDR1 MNHEY, CDR2 SVGEGT. The CDR3 DNA sequence: TGTGCCACTCACCGGGTAGGACAGGGTACGCATGAGCAGTTCTTC. It is translated as CATHRVGQGTHEQFF.

The table lists this clonotype with a few counts. CDR3 in DNA: TGTGCCAGCAGCTACGGCCTTATTCCCTACGAGCAGTACTTC. It translates to CASSYGLIPYEQYF. The J gene is TRBJ2-7, the V gene TRBV5-6; D is ambiguous. The CDR3 totals 14 residues. V was trimmed by 3 bases and J by 2 bases, leaving 12 bases between them. Looked up from germline, CDR1 is SGHDT and CDR2 is YYEEEE.

This clonotype was counted only a few times. The chain recombines TRBV6-2 or TRBV6-3 with TRBJ2-4; the match to TRBD1 covers 9 bases. Germline V lookup: CDR1 MNHEY, CDR2 SVGEGT. The V segment lost 1 base and the J segment 4 bases; nucleotides outside the gene matches: 8. The CDR3 consists of 17 residues. The CDR3 nucleotides read TGTGCCAGCAGTTACTTCCGGGACAGGGTGATGAAAAACATTCAGTACTTC. Translated, it gives CASSYFRDRVMKNIQYF.

This clonotype appeared a single time. The chain uses TRBV4-2 and TRBJ2-3; D call uncertain. Germline values: CDR1 LGHNA, CDR2 YNFKEQ. This CDR3 comprises 16 residues. The V and J ends lost 1 base and 2 bases respectively, with 13 bases between them. The CDR3 region is CASSQGGPASTDTQYF. In DNA, the CDR3 is TGTGCCAGCAGCCAAGGAGGACCAGCCTCCACAGATACGCAGTATTTT.